The clone carrying this TCR beta chain was detected a few times. Its cognate antigen is unknown. V shed 2 bases and J 5 bases; nucleotides not matched to a gene: 6. This CDR3 spans 15 amino acids. Germline-derived CDR1 and CDR2 are SGHDT and YYEEEE. The data originate from a study of CD8 T cells in ankylosing spondylitis. Overall study results and limits: As for the disease-linked clones, they showed a CD8+ phenotype and occurred at relatively low frequencies in peripheral blood. Clones tied to disease were said to be significantly enriched in matched ankylosing spondylitis synovial fluid. Characteristic, it appeared, of ankylosing spondylitis blood was a TCR beta motif of about eight highly homologous variants.

Quantitative 5'-RACE with molecular barcodes generated TCR beta libraries. TCRdb re-called the 5' RACE reads through MiXCR, storing one row per CDR3 protein. In the table there are 200,000 to 250,000 distinct CDR3 sequences, about 30% of which are singletons. The rearrangement joins TRBV5-6 to TRBJ2-7; TRBD2 agrees at 11 bases. This receptor was identified in a male donor with ankylosing spondylitis or in good health (not recorded which). The sample taken for sequencing was blood, either unsorted or a sorted T cell fraction (not recorded which). The CDR3 spells CASSFYSGGANEQYF. The DNA for the CDR3 is TGTGCCAGCAGCTTCTATAGCGGGGGGGCAAACGAGCAGTACTTC.